These 30 T cell receptor beta chains were all obtained from the same sample, sequenced in a study of T cell responses to AZD1222 COVID-19 vaccine (dated by TCRdb to the early 2020s). This specimen's time point label, per the study, means: baseline before first vaccination. The library relied on the immunoSEQ multiplex PCR assay. The source is immuneACCESS, and TCRdb retained only in-frame sequences with V and J called. Part of the clones is not carried over; for the studies checked, unresolved V genes explain less than half of this, and the remainder is unexplained. A total of 100,000 to 150,000 clones appear in this sample, 90% to 95% of them only once. Of the sample, approximately 1.6% is held by the ten largest clones. The input for sequencing was peripheral blood, taken on day 0 of AZD1222 vaccination. The receptors were gathered from an adult in good health.

The V gene is TRBV18, the J gene TRBJ1-5; 7 bases align to TRBD1. The CDR3 covers 17 residues. The V gene end was trimmed by 2 bases and the J gene end by 10 bases; junction bases not matched to a gene: 17. Germline loops: CDR1 KGHSH, CDR2 LQKENI. The CDR3 loop is CASSPMATGAPLGPQHF. DNA of the CDR3: TGTGCCAGCTCACCAATGGCCACAGGGGCCCCGCTAGGTCCCCAGCATTTT.

This clone was detected a few times. J is TRBJ1-1 and V is TRBV6-2 or TRBV6-3; 8 bases match TRBD1. CDR1 is MNHEY, CDR2 SVGEGT, per germline. CDR3 length: 15 amino acids. V shed 5 bases, J shed 1 base, and the junction held 6 bases outside the gene matches. This CDR3 is CASSKSDRGNTEAFF. The CDR3 bases are TGTGCCAGCAGTAAATCAGACAGGGGGAACACTGAAGCTTTCTTT.

The chain links TRBV11-3 to TRBJ1-1, with D unresolved. CDR3 length equals 13 residues. Germline-derived CDR1 and CDR2 are SGHNT and YENEEA. V gave up 0 bases and J gave up 6 bases, with 8 bases separating them. CDR3 amino acids: CASSLEEGSEAFF. Here the CDR3 DNA reads TGTGCCAGCAGCTTAGAGGAGGGCTCTGAAGCTTTCTTT.

This clone was picked up one time. The chain is built from TRBV4-1 and TRBJ1-1; D is unresolved. This CDR3 region has 14 residues. Germline V CDR1 and CDR2: MGHRA, YSYEKL. V gave up 1 base and J gave up 1 base, with 7 bases separating them. Here the CDR3 DNA reads TGCGCCAGCAGCCAAGTGCTGGGGAACACTGAAGCTTTCTTT. This translates into CASSQVLGNTEAFF.

This clone was seen a single time. The chain couples TRBV11-2 to TRBJ1-3; a weak D match, TRBD1 (6 bases). CDR3 length equals 14 residues. The germline CDR1 and CDR2 sequences are SGHAT and FQNNGV. Trimming cost V 5 bases and J 0 bases, with 8 bases left between them. The chain's CDR3 is CASSRGGSGNTIYF. CDR3 DNA sequence: TGTGCCAGCAGCCGAGGGGGCTCTGGAAACACCATATATTTT.

The CDR3 DNA reads as TGTGCCAGCAGCCCTCGTTGGGGGGTGGACAATGAGCAGTTCTTC. Amino acids: CASSPRWGVDNEQFF. The J gene is TRBJ2-1, the V gene TRBV11-3, with D perhaps matching TRBD2 (6 bases). V was cut by 5 bases and J by 5 bases, with 16 bases left in between. This CDR3 region has 15 residues. The germline gives CDR1 SGHNT, CDR2 YENEEA.

The gene calls are TRBV12-5 and TRBJ1-5; tentative D call: TRBD1 (6 bases). The CDR3 has 14 residues. The germline CDR1 and CDR2 sequences are LGHNT and FRNRAP. V lost 6 bases, J lost 0 bases, and 9 bases lay in between. This chain's CDR3 is CASGYRDSNQPQHF. The CDR3 DNA sequence: TGTGCTAGTGGCTACAGGGATAGCAATCAGCCCCAGCATTTT.

The chain has TRBV27 and TRBJ2-7, with D perhaps matching TRBD1 (5 bases). This CDR3 contains 14 residues. Germline V gene sequence: CDR1 MNHEY, CDR2 SMNVEV (reference sequence). The V end lost 7 bases, the J end lost 0 bases, and 13 bases lay between the germline ends. This chain's CDR3 is CASKIWGLSYEQYF. Written as DNA, the CDR3 is TGTGCCAGCAAAATCTGGGGCCTCTCCTACGAGCAGTACTTC.

This clone was recorded a few times. The genes are TRBV15 and TRBJ2-3, with TRBD2 identical over 11 bases. V shed 3 bases, J shed 1 base, and the junction held 6 bases outside the gene matches. In germline, CDR1 is LNHNV, CDR2 YYDKDF (reference sequence). CDR3 length equals 17 residues. The CDR3 DNA sequence: TGTGCCACCAGCAGGGACGTAGCGGGAGGGGGCACAGATACGCAGTATTTT. Translating it yields CATSRDVAGGGTDTQYF.

The chain recombines TRBV3-1 (or the pseudogene TRBV3-2) with TRBJ2-1, with 8 positions matching TRBD2. V dropped 1 base and J dropped 4; count of bases not matched to a gene: 15. In germline, CDR1 is LGHDT, CDR2 YNNKEL (reference sequence). This CDR3 spans 19 amino acids. CDR3 protein: CASSQAPRGAGVWYNEQFF. CDR3 DNA: TGTGCCAGCAGCCAAGCCCCTAGGGGAGCGGGAGTTTGGTACAATGAGCAGTTCTTC.

This rearrangement joins TRBV5-1 to TRBJ2-5; D is possibly TRBD1 (5 bases). The CDR3 contains 14 residues. Germline CDR1 and CDR2: SGHRS and YFSETQ. V lost 1 base to trimming and J lost 2 bases, with 9 bases between them. DNA for the CDR3: TGCGCCAGCAGCTTGATGACAGTACAAGAGACCCAGTACTTC. Its translation: CASSLMTVQETQYF.

The count of this clone is one. The chain carries TRBV6-4 and TRBJ2-6; D is uncertain. CDR3 length: 14 residues. Germline V gives CDR1 MRHNA, CDR2 SNTAGT. The ends were cut back, 7 bases at V and 4 bases at J, with 11 bases in the middle. CDR3 bases: TGTGCCAGCACCCCATTCTCGGGGGCCAACGTCCTGACTTTC. Residues: CASTPFSGANVLTF.

This sequence joins TRBV7-2 and TRBJ1-2, with 8 bases identical to TRBD1. Germline-derived CDR1 and CDR2 are SGHTA and FQGNSA. CDR3 length equals 15 residues. V lost 5 bases and J lost 6; bases outside the gene matches: 11. The CDR3 bases are TGTGCCAGCAGCCCTCCGGACAGGGTTACCCATGGCTACACCTTC. This sequence encodes CASSPPDRVTHGYTF.

This chain joins TRBV7-2 and TRBJ1-5; D is unclear. The germline gives CDR1 SGHTA, CDR2 FQGNSA. The ends were cut back, 5 bases at V and 5 bases at J, with 16 bases in the middle. CDR3 length: 15 residues. In DNA form, the CDR3 reads TGTGCCAGCAGCCGGACGGGTTTTGAGGATCAGCCCCAGCATTTT. Protein: CASSRTGFEDQPQHF.

The chain links TRBV18 to TRBJ2-3; D is unclear. Trimming cost V 5 bases and J 4 bases, with 7 bases left between them. Per the germline V gene, CDR1 is KGHSH and CDR2 is LQKENI. This CDR3 has 12 residues. The DNA for the CDR3 is TGTGCCAGCTCAGGGGTGGCAGATACGCAGTATTTT. This translates into CASSGVADTQYF.

The chain has TRBV11-3 and TRBJ1-1, with 9 bases matching TRBD1. The V segment lost 8 bases and the J segment 5 bases; nucleotides outside the gene matches: 6. In germline, CDR1 is SGHNT, CDR2 YENEEA. CDR3 length: 13 amino acids. The CDR3 sequence is CASSIQGATEAFF. The DNA of the CDR3 is TGTGCCAGCTCAATACAGGGGGCAACTGAAGCTTTCTTT.

As regards this clone: Other DNA sequences within the sample encode an identical CDR3. The chain has TRBV6-2 or TRBV6-3 and TRBJ2-3; D tentatively fits TRBD1 or TRBD2 (5 bases each). In germline, CDR1 is MNHEY, CDR2 SVGEGT. The CDR3 covers 13 residues. V dropped 6 bases and J dropped 0 bases, with 7 bases sitting between them. The CDR3 here is CASSRDSTDTQYF. The CDR3 nucleotides read TGTGCCAGCAGCCGGGACAGCACAGATACGCAGTATTTT.

As DNA, the CDR3 is TGTGCCAGCAGTTTTAGGCCCGGGACAGGGAGTATCAATCAGCCCCAGCATTTT. Translation gives CASSFRPGTGSINQPQHF. J is TRBJ1-5 and V is TRBV27; 9 bases align to TRBD1. The CDR3 loop spans 18 amino acids. CDR1 MNHEY and CDR2 SMNVEV come from the germline V gene (reference sequence). The J segment lost 3 bases and the V segment lost 3 bases, leaving 12 bases of the junction unmatched.

The J gene is TRBJ1-5, the V gene TRBV3-1 (or the pseudogene TRBV3-2), with 8 positions matching TRBD1. Germline CDR1 and CDR2: LGHDT and YNNKEL (reference sequence). The CDR3 runs to 15 residues. The V and J ends lost 0 bases and 6 bases, in that order; junction bases with no gene match: 4. The CDR3 here is CASSQDRGRGQPQHF. In DNA form, the CDR3 reads TGTGCCAGCAGCCAAGACAGGGGGCGCGGTCAGCCCCAGCATTTT.

This chain connects TRBV9 to TRBJ2-7, with D maybe TRBD1 (6 bases). Germline CDR1 SGDLS, CDR2 YYNGEE. V was shortened by 0 bases and J by 3 bases, with 10 bases between the two germline ends. The length of the CDR3 is 14 residues. For the CDR3, the DNA is TGTGCCAGCAGCGTAGGGACAGTCCTCTACGAGCAGTACTTC. Protein sequence: CASSVGTVLYEQYF.

The V call is TRBV5-1, the J call TRBJ2-3, with 11 bases fitting TRBD2. The V segment lost 4 bases and the J segment 5 bases; nucleotides outside the gene matches: 12. This CDR3 has 17 residues. Germline assignment: CDR1 SGHRS and CDR2 YFSETQ. The CDR3 protein is CASSPIAGGPWGDTQYF. The CDR3 nucleotides read TGCGCCAGCAGCCCAATAGCGGGGGGGCCTTGGGGAGATACGCAGTATTTT.

The chain carries TRBV11-2 and TRBJ1-2, with D unclear. This CDR3 has 14 amino acids. The ends were cut back, 2 bases at V and 2 bases at J, with 9 bases in the middle. In germline, CDR1 is SGHAT, CDR2 FQNNGV. CDR3 sequence (DNA): TGTGCCAGCAGCTTACATTCCAAAAACTATGGCTACACCTTC. Its protein product is CASSLHSKNYGYTF.

CDR3 sequence: CATSRDGPSSSGNTIYF. As DNA, the CDR3 is TGTGCCACCAGCAGAGATGGTCCCTCCAGCTCTGGAAACACCATATATTTT. V gene TRBV15 combines with J gene TRBJ1-3; D not certain. The germline V gene encodes CDR1 LNHNV and CDR2 YYDKDF (reference sequence). The CDR3 length is 17 residues. V lost 0 bases and J lost 0, with 12 bases in between.

The genes are TRBV7-2 and TRBJ1-6, with D hard to call. The CDR3 runs 13 residues. The germline gives CDR1 SGHTA, CDR2 FQGNSA. V lost 5 bases and J 5 bases, leaving 7 bases between the germline ends. CDR3 sequence: CASSPLNNSPLHF. The CDR3, as DNA: TGTGCCAGCAGCCCTCTAAATAATTCACCCCTCCACTTT.

The chain employs TRBV9 and TRBJ1-4, with a tentative D call TRBD1 (5 bases). In germline, CDR1 is SGDLS, CDR2 YYNGEE. The CDR3 length is 15 residues. Trimming stripped 4 bases from V and 5 bases from J, with 15 bases between. The CDR3 spells CASSSPVAGNEKLFF. CDR3 DNA sequence: TGTGCCAGCAGCTCCCCGGTGGCAGGGAATGAAAAACTGTTTTTT.

The rearrangement uses TRBV28 and TRBJ1-2; D not certain. Germline V CDR1 and CDR2: MDHEN, SYDVKM. The CDR3 length is 14 residues. Trimming removed 3 bases at V and 4 bases at J, with 12 bases between. The chain's CDR3 is CASSLRTEFYGYTF. CDR3 DNA sequence: TGTGCCAGCAGTTTGCGGACGGAATTCTATGGCTACACCTTC.

The rearrangement uses TRBV5-6 and TRBJ1-4; perhaps TRBD1 as D (5 bases). CDR1 SGHDT and CDR2 YYEEEE come from the germline V gene. The CDR3 has 13 residues. The germline V and J ends were trimmed by 0 bases and 8 bases, with 8 bases remaining between them. CDR3 in amino acids: CASSLAGGEKLFF. The CDR3 DNA reads as TGTGCCAGCAGCTTGGCCGGGGGGGAAAAACTGTTTTTT.

The rearrangement joins TRBV6-2 or TRBV6-3 to TRBJ2-4; a possible D gene is TRBD2 (6 bases). Germline V gene data show CDR1 as MNHEY and CDR2 as SVGEGT. The CDR3 runs 18 residues. V gave up 0 bases and J gave up 0 bases, with 15 bases separating them. The DNA of the CDR3 is TGTGCCAGCAGTTACTCAGCGGGTCTCTCCTTAGCCAAAAACATTCAGTACTTC. This gives the protein CASSYSAGLSLAKNIQYF.

This clone was detected once. V and J are TRBV6-2 or TRBV6-3 and TRBJ2-7; a possible D gene is TRBD2 (6 bases). The CDR3 extends over 14 amino acids. Trimming took off 2 bases at V and 2 bases at J, with 10 bases between the two ends. The germline V gene encodes CDR1 MNHEY and CDR2 SVGEGT. The CDR3 here is CASSYETGAYEQYF. DNA of the CDR3: TGTGCCAGCAGTTACGAAACGGGGGCCTACGAGCAGTACTTC.

The gene calls are TRBV7-9 and TRBJ2-3; D ambiguous. The germline V gene encodes CDR1 SEHNR and CDR2 FQNEAQ (reference sequence). The length of the CDR3 is 14 residues. The V end was cut by 3 bases, the J end by 1 base, with 8 bases between. In nucleotides, the CDR3 is TGTGCCAGCAGCTTGGGGTTCGGCACAGATACGCAGTATTTT. Residues: CASSLGFGTDTQYF.